What follows are 18 T cell receptor beta chains derived from one specimen sequenced in a study of identical twins. TCRdb recomputed calls from the 5' RACE reads with MiXCR, one row per CDR3 protein. The table shows a few hundred thousand distinct CDR3 sequences, with 24% occurring only once. These data also formed part of another study, on T cells expressing NK-cell markers.

Sequencing was performed on CD4+ T cells sorted from blood. The receptors here all came from a woman between 18 and 30 years old in good health.

A word on this clonotype: At one boundary the junction diverges from the germline segment, which might be a read error. This chain connects TRBV25-1 to TRBJ2-3, with D possibly matching TRBD2 (7 bases). The CDR3 is made up of 18 amino acids. Per germline, CDR1 MGHDK and CDR2 SYGVNS. CDR3 sequence (DNA): TGTGCCAGCAGTGAATATTCTCCGGGGGGCAAAAGCACAGATACGAAGTATTTT. This codes for CASSEYSPGGKSTDTKYF.

This clonotype appeared a few times. The chain has TRBV6-1 and TRBJ2-2; 7 nucleotides align to TRBD2. The CDR3 covers 15 residues. Germline CDR1 reads MNHNS; CDR2 reads SASEGT. J lost 2 bases, V lost 11 bases, and 11 bases had no gene match. CDR3: CAAPRAGVNTGELFF. The CDR3 DNA follows: TGTGCCGCTCCACGGGCGGGGGTTAACACCGGGGAGCTGTTTTTT.

This clonotype was observed a handful of times. The rearrangement links TRBV29-1 to TRBJ1-6, with no clear D. CDR1 is SQVTM, CDR2 ANQGSEA, per germline. The V and J ends lost 6 bases and 9 bases respectively, with 9 bases between them. The length of the CDR3 is 11 residues. The CDR3 nucleotides read TGCAGCGTCGGGGAGGGTTCACCCCTCCACTTT. It specifies CSVGEGSPLHF. The whole variable domain, filled in from reference TRBV29-1 and TRBJ1-6, reads SAVISQKPSRDICQRGTSLTIQCQVDSQVTMMFWYRQQPGQSLTLIATANQGSEATYESGFVIDKFPISRPNLTFSTLTVSNMSPEDSSIYLCSVGEGSPLHFGNGTRLTVT.

The chain employs TRBV20-1 and TRBJ1-1, with unresolved D. V was cut by 6 bases and J by 7 bases, with 9 bases left in between. Germline V gene data show CDR1 as DFQATT and CDR2 as SNEGSKA (reference sequence). The CDR3 is made up of 10 amino acids. The CDR3 reads CSARRNEAFF. CDR3 in DNA: TGCAGTGCCCGGAGGAATGAAGCTTTCTTT.

The chain recombines TRBV6-5 with TRBJ2-5, with D hard to call. The CDR3 contains 13 residues. CDR1 and CDR2 (germline): MNHEY, SVGAGI. The V gene lost 3 bases and the J gene lost 7 bases, with 12 bases spanning the gap. As DNA, the CDR3 is TGTGCCAGCAGTTATGACTTGACGGGGACCCAGTACTTC. This encodes CASSYDLTGTQYF.

V usage is TRBV6-1 and J usage is TRBJ2-6; D is possibly TRBD1 (5 bases). The germline gives CDR1 MNHNS, CDR2 SASEGT. Trimming took 7 bases from V and 1 from J, leaving 14 bases between them. The CDR3 loop spans 16 amino acids. The CDR3 is CASTRTLPSGANVLTF. DNA for the CDR3: TGTGCCAGCACCAGGACATTACCTTCTGGGGCCAACGTCCTGACTTTC.

This clonotype was observed a few times. This chain joins TRBV12-3 or TRBV12-4 and TRBJ1-1; a weak D match, TRBD1 (6 bases). Trimming pared 6 bases from V and 7 bases from J, leaving 12 bases between. The CDR3 contains 12 residues. This CDR3 reads CASSRGGNEAFF. CDR3 sequence (DNA): TGTGCCAGCAGCAGGGGAGGAAATGAAGCTTTCTTT.

V gene TRBV14 combines with J gene TRBJ2-7; 8 nucleotides line up with TRBD1. In germline, CDR1 is SGHDN, CDR2 FVKESK. After removal of 0 bases from V and 0 bases from J, the junction contained 10 bases not matched to a gene. The CDR3 runs 18 residues. The CDR3 DNA reads TGTGCCAGCAGCCAAGAGGTGGTCGGGGACAGGCCCTCCTACGAGCAGTACTTC. Translation: CASSQEVVGDRPSYEQYF.

This clonotype has a count of ten or more. This rearrangement joins TRBV7-2 to TRBJ2-5, with TRBD1 as a possible D gene (6 bases). Germline CDR1 and CDR2: SGHTA and FQGNSA. Trimming removed 1 base from V and 3 bases from J, with 6 bases in between. The length of the CDR3 is 13 residues. The CDR3 bases are TGTGCCAGCAGCTTAGACAGGGAAGAGACCCAGTACTTC. This gives the protein CASSLDREETQYF.

The chain carries TRBV11-2 and TRBJ2-3; 12 positions agree with TRBD2. J was trimmed by 0 bases and V by 5 bases; bases with no gene match: 9. Germline V lookup: CDR1 SGHAT, CDR2 FQNNGV. The CDR3 is 18 amino acids. CDR3 sequence reads: CASSIRWTSGASTDTQYF. The CDR3 nucleotides are TGTGCCAGCAGCATCCGCTGGACTAGCGGGGCTAGCACAGATACGCAGTATTTT.

The chain uses TRBV10-3 and TRBJ1-6; no reliable D call. The CDR3 contains 14 residues. The ends were cut back, 0 bases at V and 6 bases at J, with 6 bases in the middle. Germline V gene sequence: CDR1 ENHRY, CDR2 SYGVKD. CDR3 sequence reads: CAISESRINSPLHF. The CDR3 coding sequence is TGTGCCATCAGTGAGTCGCGGATTAATTCACCCCTCCACTTT.

This chain connects TRBV5-1 to TRBJ1-1; possible D gene TRBD1, 5 bases. Per the germline V gene, CDR1 is SGHRS and CDR2 is YFSETQ. This CDR3 comprises 15 residues. V was trimmed by 5 bases and J by 2 bases, leaving 16 bases between them. The CDR3 region is CASSSRGTANTEAFF. As DNA, the CDR3 is TGCGCCAGCAGTTCTCGCGGGACGGCTAACACTGAAGCTTTCTTT.

The chain couples TRBV7-8 to TRBJ2-1, with D perhaps TRBD2 (6 bases). The CDR3 is 15 residues long. V was shortened by 3 bases and J by 6 bases, with 15 bases between the two germline ends. In germline, CDR1 is SGHVS, CDR2 FQNEAQ. Written as DNA, the CDR3 is TGTGCCAGCAGCTTGCAGACTAGGTCGGGCAATGAGCAGTTCTTC. Its translation: CASSLQTRSGNEQFF.

V gene TRBV19 combines with J gene TRBJ1-1; TRBD1 aligns across 7 bases. The CDR3 sequence is 15 residues long. CDR1 and CDR2 from the germline V gene are LNHDA and SQIVND (reference sequence). V shed 4 bases and J 6 bases; nucleotides not matched to a gene: 11. In DNA form, the CDR3 reads TGTGCCAGTAGTACCCGACAGGGACCAAAGGCTGAAGCTTTCTTT. It encodes CASSTRQGPKAEAFF.

V gene TRBV4-3 combines with J gene TRBJ2-2; D is perhaps TRBD2 (5 bases). The CDR3 loop spans 15 amino acids. The germline V and J ends were trimmed by 0 bases and 4 bases, with 9 bases remaining between them. Per the germline V gene, CDR1 is LGHNA and CDR2 is YSLEER. In nucleotides, the CDR3 is TGCGCCAGCAGCCAAGATGGGAGTCCCACCGGGGAGCTGTTTTTT. This encodes CASSQDGSPTGELFF.

This clonotype was recorded once. This chain uses TRBV29-1 with TRBJ2-3, with TRBD2 matching 7 bases. The CDR3 runs 12 residues. CDR1 is SQVTM and CDR2 is ANQGSEA in the germline V gene. Trimming at V came to 4 bases and at J to 5 bases, leaving 3 bases not matched to a gene. The CDR3 nucleotides are TGCAGCGTTGGTGCGGGGGAAGATACGCAGTATTTT. Amino acids: CSVGAGEDTQYF.

The chain employs TRBV6-5 and TRBJ2-1; TRBD2 matches 16 bases. The CDR3 runs to 17 residues. Germline CDR1 is MNHEY and CDR2 is SVGAGI. The J segment lost 9 bases and the V segment lost 0 bases, leaving 5 bases of the junction unmatched. The CDR3 coding sequence is TGTGCCAGCAGTTACTCAGGGACTAGCGGGAGGGGTACTGAGCAGTTCTTC. It is translated as CASSYSGTSGRGTEQFF.

This clonotype came up a few times. The chain has TRBV7-2 and TRBJ2-5; D gene unclear. Germline assignment: CDR1 SGHTA and CDR2 FQGNSA. The CDR3 loop spans 13 amino acids. V was clipped by 2 bases and J by 5 bases, with 9 bases between them. CDR3 coding DNA: TGTGCCAGCAGCTTAAGGGTCAGGGAGACCCAGTACTTC. It yields the protein CASSLRVRETQYF.